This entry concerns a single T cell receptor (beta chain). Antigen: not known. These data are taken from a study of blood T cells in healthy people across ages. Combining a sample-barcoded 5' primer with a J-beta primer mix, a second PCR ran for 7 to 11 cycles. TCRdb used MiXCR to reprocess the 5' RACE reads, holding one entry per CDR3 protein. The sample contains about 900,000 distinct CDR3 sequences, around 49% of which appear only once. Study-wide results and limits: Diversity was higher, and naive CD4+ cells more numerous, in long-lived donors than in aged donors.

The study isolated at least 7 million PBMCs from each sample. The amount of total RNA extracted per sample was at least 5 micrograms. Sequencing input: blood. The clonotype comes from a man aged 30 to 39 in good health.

CDR3 residues: CASLRGLWDNEQFF. As DNA, the CDR3 is TGTGCCAGCTTGAGGGGACTTTGGGACAATGAGCAGTTCTTC. The V gene is TRBV6-1, the J gene TRBJ2-1, with a weak D call TRBD2 (6 bases). V lost 8 bases to trimming and J lost 5 bases, with 16 bases between them. This CDR3 comprises 14 residues. Germline values: CDR1 MNHNS, CDR2 SASEGT.